This T cell receptor (beta chain) emerged from a study of neurological immune-mediated disorders. Study-wide results and limits: It was HTLV-1-associated myelopathy that showed the most TCR clonal expansion, while multiple sclerosis showed the least, falling below healthy controls.

The ends were cut back, 0 bases at V and 3 bases at J, with 7 bases in the middle. The CDR3 has 13 residues. The V gene's germline CDR1 is SGHKS and CDR2 YYEKEE (reference sequence). Sequencing runs each generated in excess of 180 million TCR-beta sequences derived from 15-18 subjects. Via MiXCR, TCRdb re-called the 5' RACE reads, giving one row per CDR3 protein. The repertoire consists of 55,000 to 70,000 distinct CDR3 sequences, with approximately 4.6% occurring once and the leading ten covering 3.4%. There are many counts of this clonotype. Its antigen is unknown. This receptor was identified in a woman aged 45 to 65 with multiple sclerosis. The gene calls are TRBV5-5 and TRBJ2-7; D is unclear. Sample: PBMCs. Written as DNA, the CDR3 is TGTGCCAGCAGCTTGGGACCCTTCTACGAGCAGTACGTC. It encodes CASSLGPFYEQYV.